The entry below describes one T cell receptor beta chain. Under the authors' procedure: Researchers report that nucleated cell counts were estimated from reference gene primer amplification. Sequencing was performed with immunoSEQ multiplex PCR; in TCRdb, only in-frame clones are kept and a portion is missing. Clonal size and the V and J genes are those of that table, whereas D and trimming came from the DNA. The data hold 80,000 to 95,000 clones, with around 93% observed a single time. These data are taken from a study of blood T cell repertoires in COVID-19. Across the whole study: The samples span acute and convalescent COVID-19 from the United States, Italy and Spain. The cDNA or gDNA used as material had been derived from T cells, B-cell-depleted T cells, or PBMCs.

This CDR3 is 16 amino acids long. CDR1 and CDR2 from the germline V gene are SGHDN and FVKESK. V lost 1 base to trimming and J lost 1 base; unmatched junction nucleotides: 6. The TCR sequence derives from a human donor with active COVID-19. The donor label of this sample is uncertain. The chain uses TRBV14 and TRBJ2-5; 7 nucleotides match TRBD1. Sequenced sample: peripheral blood. The CDR3 spells CASSQGDRAFQETQYF. The CDR3 DNA is TGTGCCAGCAGCCAAGGCGACAGGGCCTTCCAAGAGACCCAGTACTTC.